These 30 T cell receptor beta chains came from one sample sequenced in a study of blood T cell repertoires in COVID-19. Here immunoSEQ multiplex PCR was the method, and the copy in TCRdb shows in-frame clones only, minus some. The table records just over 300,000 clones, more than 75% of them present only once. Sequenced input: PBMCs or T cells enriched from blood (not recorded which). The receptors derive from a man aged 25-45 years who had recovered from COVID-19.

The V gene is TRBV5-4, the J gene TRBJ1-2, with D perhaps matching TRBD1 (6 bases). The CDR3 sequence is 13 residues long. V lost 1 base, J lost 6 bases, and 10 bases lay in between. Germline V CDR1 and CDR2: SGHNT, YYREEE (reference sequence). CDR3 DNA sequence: TGTGCCAGCAGCTTGCAGGGGCTCGATGGCTACACCTTC. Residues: CASSLQGLDGYTF.

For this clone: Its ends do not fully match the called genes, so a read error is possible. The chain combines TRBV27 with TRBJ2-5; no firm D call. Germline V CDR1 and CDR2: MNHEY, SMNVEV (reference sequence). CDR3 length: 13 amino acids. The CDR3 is CASRFSYQETQYF. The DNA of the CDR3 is TGTGCCAGCCGTTTTTCGTACCAAGAGACCCAGTACTTC.

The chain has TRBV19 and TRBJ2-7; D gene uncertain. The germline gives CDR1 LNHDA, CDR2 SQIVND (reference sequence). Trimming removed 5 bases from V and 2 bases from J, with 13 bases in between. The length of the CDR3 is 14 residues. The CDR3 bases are TGTGCCAGTAGTTCCACAGCTAAACCCTACGAGCAGTACTTC. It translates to CASSSTAKPYEQYF.

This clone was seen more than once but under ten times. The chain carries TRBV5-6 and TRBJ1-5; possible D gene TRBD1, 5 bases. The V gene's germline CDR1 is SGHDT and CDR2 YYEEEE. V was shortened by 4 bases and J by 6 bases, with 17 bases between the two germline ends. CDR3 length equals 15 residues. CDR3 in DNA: TGTGCCAGCAGCCCCGGGGCAGGGAGGGTTCAGCCCCAGCATTTT. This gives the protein CASSPGAGRVQPQHF.

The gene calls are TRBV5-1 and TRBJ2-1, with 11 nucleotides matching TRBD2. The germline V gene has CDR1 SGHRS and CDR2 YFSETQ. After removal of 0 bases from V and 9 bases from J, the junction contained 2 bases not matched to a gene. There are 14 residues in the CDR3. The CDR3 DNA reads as TGCGCCAGCAGCTTGGTTACTAGCGGGGGTGAGCAGTTCTTC. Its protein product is CASSLVTSGGEQFF.

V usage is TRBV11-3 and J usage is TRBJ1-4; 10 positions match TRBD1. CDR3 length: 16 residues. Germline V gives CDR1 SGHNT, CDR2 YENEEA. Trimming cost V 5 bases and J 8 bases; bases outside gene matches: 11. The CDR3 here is CASSPAGGTGVEKLFF. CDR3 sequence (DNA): TGTGCCAGCAGCCCAGCCGGTGGGACAGGGGTGGAAAAACTGTTTTTT.

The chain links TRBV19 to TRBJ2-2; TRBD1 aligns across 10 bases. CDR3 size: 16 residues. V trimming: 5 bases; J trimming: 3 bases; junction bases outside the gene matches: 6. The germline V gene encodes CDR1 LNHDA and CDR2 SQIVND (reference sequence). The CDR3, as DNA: TGTGCCAGTAGTGCAGGGACAGGGGTTGACACCGGGGAGCTGTTTTTT. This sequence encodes CASSAGTGVDTGELFF. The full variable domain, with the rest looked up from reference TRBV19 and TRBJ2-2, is DGGITQSPKYLFRKEGQNVTLSCEQNLNHDAMYWYRQDPGQGLRLIYYSQIVNDFQKGDIAEGYSVSREKKESFPLTVTSAQKNPTAFYLCASSAGTGVDTGELFFGEGSRLTVL.

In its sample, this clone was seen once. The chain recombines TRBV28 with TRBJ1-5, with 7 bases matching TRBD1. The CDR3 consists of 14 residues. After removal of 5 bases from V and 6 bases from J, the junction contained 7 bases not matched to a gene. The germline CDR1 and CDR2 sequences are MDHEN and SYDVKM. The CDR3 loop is CASSTSGGTQPQHF. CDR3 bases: TGTGCCAGCAGTACCTCAGGGGGTACTCAGCCCCAGCATTTT.

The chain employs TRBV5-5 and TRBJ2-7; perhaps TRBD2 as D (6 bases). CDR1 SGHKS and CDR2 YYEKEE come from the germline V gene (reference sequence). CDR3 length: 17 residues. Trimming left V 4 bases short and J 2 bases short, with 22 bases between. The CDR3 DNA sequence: TGTGCCAGCAGCCTGGAAGGGTCTTACGGGGGTGCCTACGAGCAGTACTTC. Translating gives CASSLEGSYGGAYEQYF.

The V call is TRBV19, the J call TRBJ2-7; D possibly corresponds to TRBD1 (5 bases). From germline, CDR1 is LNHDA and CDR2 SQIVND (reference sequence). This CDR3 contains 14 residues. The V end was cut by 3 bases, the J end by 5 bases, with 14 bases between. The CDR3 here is CASSMGQGWDEQYF. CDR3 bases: TGTGCCAGTAGTATGGGCCAGGGCTGGGACGAGCAGTACTTC.

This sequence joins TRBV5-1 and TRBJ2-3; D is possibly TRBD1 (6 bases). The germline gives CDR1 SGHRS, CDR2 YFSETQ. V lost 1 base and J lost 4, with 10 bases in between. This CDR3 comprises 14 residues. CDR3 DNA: TGCGCCAGCAGCTTGATCTACAGGGCAGATACGCAGTATTTT. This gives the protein CASSLIYRADTQYF.

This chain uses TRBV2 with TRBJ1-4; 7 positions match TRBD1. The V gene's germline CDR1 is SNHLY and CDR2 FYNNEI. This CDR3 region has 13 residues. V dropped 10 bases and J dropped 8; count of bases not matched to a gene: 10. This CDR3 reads CATEPDRDEKLFF. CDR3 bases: TGTGCCACCGAACCCGACAGGGACGAAAAACTGTTTTTT.

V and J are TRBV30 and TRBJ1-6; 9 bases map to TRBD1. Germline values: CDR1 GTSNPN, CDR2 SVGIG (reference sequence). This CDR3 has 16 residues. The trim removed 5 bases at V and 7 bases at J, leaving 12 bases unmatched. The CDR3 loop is CAWRTPTGGQNSPLHF. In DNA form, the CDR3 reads TGTGCCTGGCGGACCCCGACAGGGGGTCAGAATTCACCCCTCCACTTT.

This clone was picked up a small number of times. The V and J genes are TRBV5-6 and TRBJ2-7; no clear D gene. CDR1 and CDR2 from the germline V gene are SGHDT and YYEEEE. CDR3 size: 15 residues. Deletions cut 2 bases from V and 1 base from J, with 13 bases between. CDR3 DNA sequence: TGTGCCAGCAGCTTCAACAGTTACATGTCCTACGAGCAGTACTTC. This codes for CASSFNSYMSYEQYF.

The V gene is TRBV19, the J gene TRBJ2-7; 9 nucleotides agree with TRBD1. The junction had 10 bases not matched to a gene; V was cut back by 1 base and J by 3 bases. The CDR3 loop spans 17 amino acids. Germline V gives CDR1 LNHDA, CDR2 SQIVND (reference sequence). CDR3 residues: CASSIVGQGVSDYEQYF. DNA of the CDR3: TGTGCCAGTAGTATAGTGGGACAGGGTGTAAGTGACTACGAGCAGTACTTC.

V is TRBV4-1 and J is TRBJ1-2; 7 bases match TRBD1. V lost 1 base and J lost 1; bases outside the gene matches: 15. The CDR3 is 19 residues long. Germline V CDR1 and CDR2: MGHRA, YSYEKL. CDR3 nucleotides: TGCGCCAGCAGCCAAGCAAACATTCCAACAGGGGCCGTTAACTATGGCTACACCTTC. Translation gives CASSQANIPTGAVNYGYTF.

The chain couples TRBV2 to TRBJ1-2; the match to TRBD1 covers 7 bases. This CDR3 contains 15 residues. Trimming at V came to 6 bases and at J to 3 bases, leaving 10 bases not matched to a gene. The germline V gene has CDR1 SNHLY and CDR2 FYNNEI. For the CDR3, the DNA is TGTGCCAGCAGAAGGAGGGAGCAGGGGGACTATGGCTACACCTTC. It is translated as CASRRREQGDYGYTF.

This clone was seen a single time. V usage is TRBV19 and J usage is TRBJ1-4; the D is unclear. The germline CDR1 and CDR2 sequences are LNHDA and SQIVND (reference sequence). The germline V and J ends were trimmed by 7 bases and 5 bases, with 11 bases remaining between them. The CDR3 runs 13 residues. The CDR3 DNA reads TGTGCCAGTACAAGGGAGGGAAATGAAAAACTGTTTTTT. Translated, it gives CASTREGNEKLFF.

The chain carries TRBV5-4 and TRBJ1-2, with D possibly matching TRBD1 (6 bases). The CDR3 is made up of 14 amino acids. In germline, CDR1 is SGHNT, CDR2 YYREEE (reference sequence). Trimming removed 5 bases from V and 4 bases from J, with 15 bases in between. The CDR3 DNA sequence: TGTGCCAGCAGTTCTGGAAGGGGGATCTATGGCTACACCTTC. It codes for CASSSGRGIYGYTF.

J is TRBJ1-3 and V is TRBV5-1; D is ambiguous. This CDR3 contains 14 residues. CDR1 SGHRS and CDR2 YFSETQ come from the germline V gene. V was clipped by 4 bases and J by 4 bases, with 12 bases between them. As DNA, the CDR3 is TGCGCCAGCAGCGGCGGGAGCCCAGGAAACACCATATATTTT. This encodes CASSGGSPGNTIYF.

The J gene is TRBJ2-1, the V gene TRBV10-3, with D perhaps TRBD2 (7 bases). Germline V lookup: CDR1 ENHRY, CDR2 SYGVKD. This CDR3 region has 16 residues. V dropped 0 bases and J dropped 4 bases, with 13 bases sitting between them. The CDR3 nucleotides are TGTGCCATCAGTGAGTCGGGGGGGCAAACTTACAATGAGCAGTTCTTC. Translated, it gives CAISESGGQTYNEQFF.

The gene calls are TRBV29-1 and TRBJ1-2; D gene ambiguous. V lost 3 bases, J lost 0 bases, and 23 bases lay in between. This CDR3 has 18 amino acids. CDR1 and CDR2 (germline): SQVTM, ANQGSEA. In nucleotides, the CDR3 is TGCAGCGTTGATTGGAGTCAGAGTATCGGGGTTTCTAACTATGGCTACACCTTC. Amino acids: CSVDWSQSIGVSNYGYTF.

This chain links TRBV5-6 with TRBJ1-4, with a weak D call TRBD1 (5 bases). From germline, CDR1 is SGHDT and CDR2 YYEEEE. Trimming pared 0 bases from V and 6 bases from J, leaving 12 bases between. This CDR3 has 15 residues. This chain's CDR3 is CASSLERGRDEKLFF. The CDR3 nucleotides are TGTGCCAGCAGCTTGGAGCGGGGGAGGGATGAAAAACTGTTTTTT.

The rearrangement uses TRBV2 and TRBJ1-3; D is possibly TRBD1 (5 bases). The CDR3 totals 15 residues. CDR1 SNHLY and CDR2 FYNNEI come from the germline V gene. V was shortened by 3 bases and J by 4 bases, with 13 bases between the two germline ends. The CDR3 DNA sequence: TGTGCCAGCAGTGAGGGCAGGGCGGGAGGAAACACCATATATTTT. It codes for CASSEGRAGGNTIYF.

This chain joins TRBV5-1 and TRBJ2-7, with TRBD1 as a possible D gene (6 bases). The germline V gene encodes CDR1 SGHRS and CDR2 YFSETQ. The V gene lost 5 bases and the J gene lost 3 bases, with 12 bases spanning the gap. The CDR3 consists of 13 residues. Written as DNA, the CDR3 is TGCGCCAGCAGTCAAGTAGGGGGCTACGAGCAGTACTTC. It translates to CASSQVGGYEQYF.

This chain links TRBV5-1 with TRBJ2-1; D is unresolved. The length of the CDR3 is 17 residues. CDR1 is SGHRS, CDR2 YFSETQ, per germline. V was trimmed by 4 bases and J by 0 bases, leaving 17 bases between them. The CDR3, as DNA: TGCGCCAGCAGCCCCGTAACCCTCGATAGCTCCTACAATGAGCAGTTCTTC. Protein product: CASSPVTLDSSYNEQFF.

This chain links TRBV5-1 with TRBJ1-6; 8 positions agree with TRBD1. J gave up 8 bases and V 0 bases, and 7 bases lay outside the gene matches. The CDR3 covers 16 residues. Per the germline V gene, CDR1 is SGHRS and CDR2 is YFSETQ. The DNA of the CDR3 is TGCGCCAGCAGCTTGGACGGACAGGGCCGATATTCACCCCTCCACTTT. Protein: CASSLDGQGRYSPLHF.

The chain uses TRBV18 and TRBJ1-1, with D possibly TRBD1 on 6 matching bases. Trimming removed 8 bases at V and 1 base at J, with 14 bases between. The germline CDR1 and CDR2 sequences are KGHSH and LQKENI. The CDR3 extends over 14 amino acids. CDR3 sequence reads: CASITRGANTEAFF. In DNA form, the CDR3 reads TGTGCCAGCATTACGCGGGGGGCGAACACTGAAGCTTTCTTT.

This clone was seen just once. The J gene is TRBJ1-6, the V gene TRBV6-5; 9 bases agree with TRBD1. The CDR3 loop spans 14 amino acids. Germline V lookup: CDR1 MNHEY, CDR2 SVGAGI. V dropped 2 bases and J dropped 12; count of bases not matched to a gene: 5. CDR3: CASSYNRGHGPLHF. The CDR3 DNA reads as TGTGCCAGCAGTTACAACAGGGGGCACGGACCCCTCCACTTT.

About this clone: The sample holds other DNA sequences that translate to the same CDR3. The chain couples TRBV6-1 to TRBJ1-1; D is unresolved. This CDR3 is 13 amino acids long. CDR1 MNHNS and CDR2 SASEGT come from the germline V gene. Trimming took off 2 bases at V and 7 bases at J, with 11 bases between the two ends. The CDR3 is CASSELSRYEAFF. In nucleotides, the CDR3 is TGTGCCAGCAGTGAACTTAGTCGGTATGAAGCTTTCTTT.